This T cell receptor beta chain is drawn from a study of blood T cell repertoires in COVID-19. Study details: Collection of acute and convalescent COVID-19 samples took place in the United States, Italy and Spain. From T cells, B-cell-depleted T cells, or PBMCs came the material, which was cDNA or gDNA.

The method was immunoSEQ multiplex PCR; TCRdb's version includes in-frame clones alone and lacks a portion of them. The table has tens of thousands of clones, around three quarters seen once. This CDR3 has 16 residues. Germline V gene lookup returns CDR1 MNHEY and CDR2 SVGEGT. The V segment lost 4 bases and the J segment 1 base; nucleotides outside the gene matches: 5. The specimen sequenced was peripheral blood. This receptor was obtained from a woman in her 70s with acute or convalescent COVID-19. The chain recombines TRBV6-2 or TRBV6-3 with TRBJ2-2; the match to TRBD1 covers 8 bases. The CDR3 here is CASSFRGRRNTGELFF. In nucleotides, the CDR3 is TGTGCCAGCAGTTTCAGGGGGCGCCGGAACACCGGGGAGCTGTTTTTT.